This entry lists 3 T cell receptor beta chains sequenced from one sample in a study of identical twins. TCRdb re-called the 5' RACE reads through MiXCR, storing one row per CDR3 protein. The repertoire consists of about 530,000 distinct CDR3 sequences, with approximately 20% occurring once and the leading ten covering more than 0.4%. The same sample was also studied in work on yellow fever vaccine responses in identical twins.

The sample comprised CD4+ T cells sorted from blood. These receptors all stem from a woman between 18 and 29 years old in good health.

V gene TRBV29-1 combines with J gene TRBJ1-1; the D is unclear. The CDR3 loop spans 14 amino acids. Germline CDR1 and CDR2: SQVTM and ANQGSEA. V shed 4 bases and J shed 3 bases, with 15 bases lying between them. The CDR3 DNA reads as TGCAGCGTTGTCGGCAGGTTAAGTGACACTGAAGCTTTCTTT. This codes for CSVVGRLSDTEAFF.

The rearrangement links TRBV12-3 or TRBV12-4 to TRBJ1-1, with a possible D match to TRBD1 (5 bases). Between the trimmed V and J ends, which lost 6 bases and 2 bases, there was a span of 19 bases. The CDR3 has 16 amino acids. CDR3 region: CASSSGRLTVNTEAFF. The CDR3 DNA follows: TGTGCCAGCAGCTCGGGACGCCTGACGGTAAACACTGAAGCTTTCTTT.

There are a few counts of this clonotype. The chain links TRBV5-1 to TRBJ2-2, with a weak D call TRBD2 (5 bases). The CDR3 has 14 residues. Between the trimmed V and J ends, which lost 2 bases and 1 base, there was a span of 6 bases. In germline, CDR1 is SGHRS, CDR2 YFSETQ. CDR3 residues: CASSFAGNTGELFF. CDR3 bases: TGCGCCAGCAGCTTCGCGGGGAACACCGGGGAGCTGTTTTTT.